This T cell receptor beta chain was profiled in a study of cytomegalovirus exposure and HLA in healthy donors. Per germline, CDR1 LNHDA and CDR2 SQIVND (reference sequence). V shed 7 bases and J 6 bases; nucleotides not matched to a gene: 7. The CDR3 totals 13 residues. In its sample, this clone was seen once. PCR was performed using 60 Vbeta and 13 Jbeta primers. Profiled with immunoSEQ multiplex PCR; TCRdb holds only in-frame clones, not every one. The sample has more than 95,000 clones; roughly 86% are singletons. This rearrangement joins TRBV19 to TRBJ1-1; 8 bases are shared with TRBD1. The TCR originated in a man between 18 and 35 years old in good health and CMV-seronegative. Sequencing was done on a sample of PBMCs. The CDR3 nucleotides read TGTGCCAGTACCCCAGACAGGGGCCCTGAAGCTTTCTTT. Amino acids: CASTPDRGPEAFF.